These 15 T cell receptor beta chains came from one sample sequenced in a study of cytomegalovirus exposure and HLA in healthy donors. This PCR relied on a set of 60 Vbeta primers and 13 Jbeta primers. Assay used: immunoSEQ multiplex PCR; TCRdb lists only in-frame clones, some missing. This sample has roughly 190,000 clones, with around four fifths found just once. Sample: PBMCs. Every receptor here comes from a man between 40 and 49 years old in good health and CMV-seropositive.

This clone came up a few times. The chain combines TRBV29-1 with TRBJ1-4, with D possibly TRBD1 on 5 matching bases. Germline-derived CDR1 and CDR2 are SQVTM and ANQGSEA. The ends were cut back, 6 bases at V and 5 bases at J, with 13 bases in the middle. There are 13 residues in the CDR3. The CDR3: CSVGGGGNEKLFF. CDR3 nucleotide sequence: TGCAGCGTCGGGGGGGGTGGAAATGAAAAACTGTTTTTT.

This clone was seen more than once but under ten times. The V call is TRBV7-2, the J call TRBJ2-3; 7 bases are a match to TRBD1. After removal of 5 bases from V and 9 bases from J, the junction contained 8 bases not matched to a gene. The CDR3 is made up of 13 amino acids. Germline CDR1 and CDR2: SGHTA and FQGNSA. The CDR3, as DNA: TGTGCCAGCAGCGCGACAGGGACGGGGACGCAGTATTTT. Its translation: CASSATGTGTQYF.

The chain recombines TRBV29-1 with TRBJ1-3, with TRBD1 as a possible D gene (5 bases). V lost 6 bases, J lost 0 bases, and 15 bases lay in between. Germline V gives CDR1 SQVTM, CDR2 ANQGSEA. The CDR3 has 15 amino acids. The CDR3 region has the DNA TGCAGCGTGCGGGGGGTCACTCCCTCTGGAAACACCATATATTTT. It codes for CSVRGVTPSGNTIYF.

The chain has TRBV28 and TRBJ1-5; the D gene is possibly TRBD1 (6 bases). The CDR3 is 15 amino acids. V gave up 7 bases and J gave up 2 bases, with 15 bases separating them. The V gene's germline CDR1 is MDHEN and CDR2 SYDVKM. For the CDR3, the DNA is TGTGCCAGCACCACGAACAGGGCGGGCAATCAGCCCCAGCATTTT. This translates into CASTTNRAGNQPQHF.

The rearrangement links TRBV6-1 to TRBJ2-7, with a possible D match to TRBD2 (5 bases). CDR3 length: 12 residues. The V end was cut by 5 bases, the J end by 3 bases, with 8 bases between. The V gene's germline CDR1 is MNHNS and CDR2 SASEGT. CDR3 nucleotides: TGTGCCAGCAGTACCACTAGCTACGAGCAGTACTTC. Translation gives CASSTTSYEQYF.

The chain joins TRBV5-4 to TRBJ2-3, with TRBD2 matching over 8 bases. The J segment lost 1 base and the V segment lost 0 bases, leaving 1 base of the junction unmatched. In germline, CDR1 is SGHNT, CDR2 YYREEE (reference sequence). This CDR3 comprises 15 residues. The CDR3 region is CASSLGAGGTDTQYF. The CDR3 nucleotides are TGTGCCAGCAGCTTGGGAGCGGGAGGCACAGATACGCAGTATTTT.

The chain is built from TRBV7-9 and TRBJ2-1; D perhaps matches TRBD2 (6 bases). This CDR3 spans 14 amino acids. Germline loops: CDR1 SEHNR, CDR2 FQNEAQ (reference sequence). Trimming took 2 bases from V and 7 from J, leaving 12 bases between them. CDR3 amino acids: CASSLNGSLNEQFF. CDR3 DNA sequence: TGTGCCAGCAGCTTAAACGGGAGTTTGAATGAGCAGTTCTTC.

The chain uses TRBV29-1 and TRBJ2-3, with 8 bases fitting TRBD2. Germline-derived CDR1 and CDR2 are SQVTM and ANQGSEA. The CDR3 runs 15 residues. Trimming cost V 6 bases and J 4 bases; bases outside gene matches: 12. In DNA, the CDR3 is TGCAGCGTAGCGGGGACTAGGGAGGGGGCAGATACGCAGTATTTT. Its translation is CSVAGTREGADTQYF.

This clone was detected only once. This sequence joins TRBV25-1 and TRBJ2-2; D possibly corresponds to TRBD1 (6 bases). The CDR3 extends over 18 amino acids. The germline V gene has CDR1 MGHDK and CDR2 SYGVNS. V was pared by 4 bases and J by 1 base, with 19 bases between. The CDR3 DNA is TGTGCCAGCAGTGGGCAGAACAGGGCCCGGCTGAACACCGGGGAGCTGTTTTTT. Its protein product is CASSGQNRARLNTGELFF.

This chain links TRBV5-4 with TRBJ1-1; D is unresolved. The ends were cut back, 0 bases at V and 7 bases at J, with 19 bases in the middle. This CDR3 has 16 residues. CDR1 and CDR2 (germline): SGHNT, YYREEE (reference sequence). In DNA, the CDR3 is TGTGCCAGCAGCTTGGGAGGGTTGAGGGTTCGGCTTGAAGCTTTCTTT. Its translation is CASSLGGLRVRLEAFF.

The rearrangement links TRBV21-1 to TRBJ2-7; the D segment call TRBD1 is taken from the table without a DNA check. TRBV21-1 is flagged as a pseudogene. The CDR3 is made up of 14 amino acids. In DNA form, the CDR3 reads TGTGCCAGCAGCAAACAGGCCAGACCATACGAGCAGTACTTC. Protein product: CASSKQARPYEQYF.

The rearrangement uses TRBV7-2 and TRBJ2-3; no clear D gene. The CDR3 has 14 residues. Germline assignment: CDR1 SGHTA and CDR2 FQGNSA. Trimming pared 1 base from V and 0 bases from J, leaving 5 bases between. CDR3 bases: TGTGCCAGCAGCTTAGTTTTAAGCACAGATACGCAGTATTTT. Translating it yields CASSLVLSTDTQYF.

The rearrangement links TRBV6-1 to TRBJ2-6; 7 nucleotides line up with TRBD1. Trimming removed 5 bases from V and 4 bases from J; junction bases left unmatched: 5. The CDR3 is 15 residues long. CDR1 and CDR2 from the germline V gene are MNHNS and SASEGT. DNA of the CDR3: TGTGCCAGCAGTCCACAGGGGACGGGGGCCAACGTCCTGACTTTC. This codes for CASSPQGTGANVLTF.

The chain uses TRBV7-8 and TRBJ2-7, with a tentative D call TRBD2 (5 bases). The CDR3 length is 13 residues. CDR1 and CDR2 from the germline V gene are SGHVS and FQNEAQ. The V gene lost 3 bases and the J gene lost 4 bases, with 10 bases spanning the gap. The CDR3 nucleotides are TGTGCCAGCAGCTTTATTGGACTTTACGAGCAGTACTTC. Protein: CASSFIGLYEQYF.

The J gene is TRBJ2-7, the V gene TRBV6-6, with 7 nucleotides matching TRBD1. The J segment lost 2 bases and the V segment lost 0 bases, leaving 7 bases of the junction unmatched. Germline CDR1 is MNHNY and CDR2 is SVGAGI (reference sequence). CDR3 size: 16 residues. The CDR3 loop reads CASSYSGDSPTYEQYF. DNA of the CDR3: TGTGCCAGCAGTTACTCGGGGGACAGCCCAACCTACGAGCAGTACTTC.